The rows below give T cell receptor beta chains drawn from one sample of a study of T cells after somatic rescue of genetic block. TCRdb's copy holds only in-frame clones and misses some; the assay was immunoSEQ multiplex PCR. The table includes 100,000 to 120,000 clones, 85% to 95% detected once. Material: peripheral blood mononuclear cells (PBMCs). These receptors were obtained from a woman younger than 35. Each CDR3 is given with its conserved first and last residue. The order of the fields is J gene, clone size, V gene, D gene, CDR3 protein, CDR3 DNA. The D gene is left open where the match is weak. Some rows have no size entry. The others give once, few or many, or a class for an expanded clone.

j_call: TRBJ2-3; clone_size: .; v_call: TRBV6-5; d_call: .; cdr3_aa: CASSYSIGTNSDTQYF; cdr3_nt: TGTGCCAGCAGTTACTCGATCGGAACTAATTCGGATACGCAGTATTTT
j_call: TRBJ1-5; clone_size: .; v_call: TRBV4-3; d_call: .; cdr3_aa: CASSQGRGGPQHF; cdr3_nt: TGCGCCAGCAGCCAAGGGCGTGGGGGCCCCCAGCATTTT
j_call: TRBJ1-5; clone_size: .; v_call: TRBV2; d_call: .; cdr3_aa: CASSEGGRREGQPQHF; cdr3_nt: TGTGCCAGCAGTGAAGGGGGGCGCAGGGAGGGTCAGCCCCAGCATTTT
j_call: TRBJ1-2; clone_size: .; v_call: TRBV7-9; d_call: TRBD1; cdr3_aa: CASSPGTERNYGYTF; cdr3_nt: TGTGCCAGCAGCCCCGGGACAGAGAGGAACTATGGCTACACCTTC
j_call: TRBJ2-5; clone_size: .; v_call: TRBV10-3; d_call: .; cdr3_aa: CAISESSRGPQETQYF; cdr3_nt: TGTGCCATCAGTGAGTCGTCTCGGGGACCCCAAGAGACCCAGTACTTC
j_call: TRBJ1-1; clone_size: .; v_call: TRBV7-9; d_call: TRBD1; cdr3_aa: CASSYTGTGYTEAFF; cdr3_nt: TGTGCCAGCAGCTACACCGGGACAGGGTACACTGAAGCTTTCTTT
j_call: TRBJ2-3; clone_size: .; v_call: TRBV5-1; d_call: TRBD2; cdr3_aa: CASSLASSGGTDTQYF; cdr3_nt: TGCGCCAGCAGCTTGGCGTCTAGCGGGGGGACAGATACGCAGTATTTT
j_call: TRBJ2-6; clone_size: .; v_call: TRBV9; d_call: TRBD1; cdr3_aa: CASSPTTGGSGANVLTF; cdr3_nt: TGTGCCAGCAGCCCCACGACAGGGGGATCTGGGGCCAACGTCCTGACTTTC
j_call: TRBJ1-5; clone_size: .; v_call: TRBV28; d_call: .; cdr3_aa: CASREGNQPQHF; cdr3_nt: TGTGCCAGCAGAGAGGGGAATCAGCCCCAGCATTTT
j_call: TRBJ1-1; clone_size: .; v_call: TRBV9; d_call: .; cdr3_aa: CASSVREMGTEAFF; cdr3_nt: TGTGCCAGCAGCGTTAGGGAAATGGGCACTGAAGCTTTCTTT
j_call: TRBJ2-7; clone_size: .; v_call: TRBV2; d_call: .; cdr3_aa: CARSRGGTEQYF; cdr3_nt: TGTGCCAGATCCCGCGGAGGGACGGAGCAGTACTTC
j_call: TRBJ1-1; clone_size: once; v_call: TRBV28; d_call: .; cdr3_aa: CASSFRVARDTEAFF; cdr3_nt: TGTGCCAGCAGTTTCCGGGTCGCGAGGGACACTGAAGCTTTCTTT
j_call: TRBJ2-2; clone_size: .; v_call: TRBV4-3; d_call: .; cdr3_aa: CASSQSLGAGELFF; cdr3_nt: TGCGCCAGCAGCCAATCATTAGGGGCCGGGGAGCTGTTTTTT
j_call: TRBJ1-4; clone_size: .; v_call: TRBV5-1; d_call: .; cdr3_aa: CASSLVGRDYEKLFF; cdr3_nt: TGCGCCAGCAGCTTGGTGGGCAGAGATTATGAAAAACTGTTTTTT
j_call: TRBJ1-2; clone_size: .; v_call: TRBV27; d_call: .; cdr3_aa: CASSYGLSYGYTF; cdr3_nt: TGTGCCAGCAGTTATGGGCTTTCTTATGGCTACACCTTC
j_call: TRBJ1-1; clone_size: .; v_call: TRBV7-9; d_call: .; cdr3_aa: CASSPPTKMNTEAFF; cdr3_nt: TGTGCCAGCAGCCCCCCGACAAAAATGAACACTGAAGCTTTCTTT
j_call: TRBJ2-1; clone_size: .; v_call: TRBV18; d_call: .; cdr3_aa: CASSPTRSYNEQFF; cdr3_nt: TGTGCCAGCTCACCAACTAGATCCTACAATGAGCAGTTCTTC
j_call: TRBJ1-2; clone_size: once; v_call: TRBV5-4; d_call: .; cdr3_aa: CASSYGIYYGYTF; cdr3_nt: TGTGCCAGCAGCTACGGGATTTACTATGGCTACACCTTC
j_call: TRBJ1-5; clone_size: once; v_call: TRBV12-2; d_call: .; cdr3_aa: CASRSRWGGNQPQHF; cdr3_nt: TGTGCAAGTCGCTCCCGCTGGGGGGGCAATCAGCCCCAGCATTTT
j_call: TRBJ1-2; clone_size: .; v_call: TRBV7-2; d_call: TRBD1; cdr3_aa: CASSSAGGLLYGYTF; cdr3_nt: TGTGCCAGCAGCTCGGCAGGGGGCCTCCTCTATGGCTACACCTTC
j_call: TRBJ1-4; clone_size: .; v_call: TRBV6-1; d_call: TRBD1; cdr3_aa: CASSQGGRQGANEKLFF; cdr3_nt: TGTGCCAGCAGTCAAGGGGGCCGGCAGGGGGCTAATGAAAAACTGTTTTTT
j_call: TRBJ1-4; clone_size: .; v_call: TRBV6-5; d_call: .; cdr3_aa: CASSYTGTWSEKLFF; cdr3_nt: TGTGCCAGCAGTTACACCGGGACATGGAGCGAAAAACTGTTTTTT
j_call: TRBJ2-5; clone_size: .; v_call: TRBV5-4; d_call: .; cdr3_aa: CASSLGQQETQYF; cdr3_nt: TGTGCCAGCAGCTTGGGTCAGCAAGAGACCCAGTACTTC
j_call: TRBJ1-3; clone_size: .; v_call: TRBV7-8; d_call: .; cdr3_aa: CASSLGRSSGNTIYF; cdr3_nt: TGTGCCAGCAGCTTGGGCCGAAGCTCTGGAAACACCATATATTTT
j_call: TRBJ2-1; clone_size: .; v_call: TRBV27; d_call: TRBD2; cdr3_aa: CASSLSFPSGFNEQFF; cdr3_nt: TGTGCCAGCAGTTTATCTTTCCCTAGCGGGTTCAATGAGCAGTTCTTC
j_call: TRBJ2-1; clone_size: .; v_call: TRBV11-3; d_call: .; cdr3_aa: CASSLVRGANEQFF; cdr3_nt: TGTGCCAGCAGCTTAGTCCGGGGCGCTAATGAGCAGTTCTTC
j_call: TRBJ2-2; clone_size: .; v_call: TRBV4-2; d_call: TRBD2; cdr3_aa: CASSAHGGDTGELFF; cdr3_nt: TGTGCCAGCAGCGCCCACGGGGGGGACACCGGGGAGCTGTTTTTT
j_call: TRBJ1-2; clone_size: .; v_call: TRBV29-1; d_call: .; cdr3_aa: CSVPSGYGSYGCTF; cdr3_nt: TGCAGCGTTCCATCCGGGTATGGGAGCTATGGCTGCACCTTC
j_call: TRBJ1-6; clone_size: .; v_call: TRBV4-2; d_call: .; cdr3_aa: CASSHQPPGVVNSPLHF; cdr3_nt: TGTGCCAGCAGCCACCAACCCCCGGGGGTGGTTAATTCACCCCTCCACTTT
j_call: TRBJ2-3; clone_size: .; v_call: TRBV5-6; d_call: .; cdr3_aa: CASSLDGGTTQYF; cdr3_nt: TGTGCCAGCAGCTTGGATGGCGGGACAACGCAGTATTTT
j_call: TRBJ1-2; clone_size: .; v_call: TRBV7-2; d_call: TRBD1; cdr3_aa: CASRDRGSDGYTF; cdr3_nt: TGTGCCAGCAGAGACAGGGGATCCGACGGCTACACCTTC
j_call: TRBJ2-2; clone_size: .; v_call: TRBV15; d_call: .; cdr3_aa: CATSRGETPAGELFF; cdr3_nt: TGTGCCACCAGCAGAGGCGAGACCCCCGCCGGGGAGCTGTTTTTT
j_call: TRBJ1-2; clone_size: .; v_call: TRBV7-2; d_call: TRBD1; cdr3_aa: CASSLAADRGSGYTF; cdr3_nt: TGTGCCAGCAGCTTAGCGGCCGACAGGGGCTCTGGCTACACCTTC
j_call: TRBJ2-7; clone_size: .; v_call: TRBV4-3; d_call: .; cdr3_aa: CASSQDELSYEQYF; cdr3_nt: TGCGCCAGCAGCCAAGATGAGTTATCCTACGAGCAGTACTTC
j_call: TRBJ2-3; clone_size: .; v_call: TRBV7-2; d_call: .; cdr3_aa: CASSLRDHHDTQYF; cdr3_nt: TGTGCCAGCAGCTTACGGGACCACCATGATACGCAGTATTTT
j_call: TRBJ2-5; clone_size: .; v_call: TRBV29-1; d_call: TRBD1; cdr3_aa: CSVQQTGGETQYF; cdr3_nt: TGCAGCGTTCAACAGACAGGGGGAGAGACCCAGTACTTC
j_call: TRBJ1-1; clone_size: .; v_call: TRBV7-9; d_call: TRBD1; cdr3_aa: CASSLALGQGRTEAFF; cdr3_nt: TGTGCCAGCAGCTTAGCATTGGGACAGGGGAGAACTGAAGCTTTCTTT
j_call: TRBJ2-1; clone_size: .; v_call: TRBV4-2; d_call: .; cdr3_aa: CASSQDMERGPLNEQFF; cdr3_nt: TGTGCCAGCAGCCAAGATATGGAACGGGGACCCCTCAATGAGCAGTTCTTC
j_call: TRBJ2-2; clone_size: few; v_call: TRBV7-9; d_call: .; cdr3_aa: CASSLVSGGELFF; cdr3_nt: TGTGCCAGCAGCTTAGTCTCTGGCGGGGAGCTGTTTTTT
j_call: TRBJ1-1; clone_size: .; v_call: TRBV28; d_call: .; cdr3_aa: CASSIRQYEAFF; cdr3_nt: TGTGCCAGCAGTATACGACAGTATGAAGCTTTCTTT